This T cell receptor beta chain originates from a study of T-cell reconstitution after alpha-beta-depleted transplantation in children. Only a few counts were recorded for this clonotype. The antigen remains unidentified. The CDR3 loop spans 13 amino acids. V was clipped by 5 bases and J by 9 bases, with 15 bases between them. CDR1 and CDR2 from the germline V gene are SGHTA and FQGNSA. Preparation of the TCRbeta library involved a method that used unique molecular identifiers. Each CDR3 protein is one row after TCRdb ran MiXCR on the PCR reads. Altogether some 81,000 distinct CDR3 sequences are present, 13% to 15% being singletons, with the ten largest covering around a quarter. Points from the study as a whole: Among T cells one year after transplant, newly produced cells accounted for most counts and diversity. Reportedly, roughly two months post-transplant, alpha-beta T cells arose from several hundred expanded graft clones. After transplant, high TCRbeta diversity at day 60 in some patients arose from surviving recipient T cells and thymic progenitors.

The rearrangement joins TRBV7-2 to TRBJ2-3, with a tentative D call TRBD2 (6 bases). The receptor was derived from a male patient under 10 years old who had a stem cell transplant for acute lymphoblastic leukemia, so the T cells may come from the graft donor. The sequenced sample was PBMCs, mostly from graft donor cells, obtained 180 days after TCRalphabeta/CD19-depleted stem cell transplant. CDR3 nucleotide sequence: TGTGCCAGCAGCCGCGGGACTGCATGGACGCAGTATTTT. It yields the protein CASSRGTAWTQYF.